Listed below are T cell receptor beta chains from one sample, sequenced in a study of blood T cell repertoires in COVID-19. Using immunoSEQ multiplex PCR, the repertoire was profiled, and TCRdb retains in-frame clones only, with some absent. This table holds around 260,000 clones, around 90% found once. Sequences were obtained from peripheral blood. The receptors originated from a human donor in a cohort sampled during active COVID-19. The CDR3 runs from the conserved cysteine through the conserved F or W. Fields, in order: clone size, D gene, J gene, V gene, CDR3 DNA, CDR3 protein. The D gene is left open where the match is weak. Clone sizes are given selectively: once, few, many, or a class where the clone is expanded.

clone_size: NA
d_call: TRBD1
j_call: TRBJ1-6
v_call: TRBV24-1
cdr3_nt: TGTGCCTTCAAGTCGGGACAGGGGGCTTCACCCCTCCACTTT
cdr3_aa: CAFKSGQGASPLHF

clone_size: NA
d_call: NA
j_call: TRBJ2-7
v_call: TRBV5-5
cdr3_nt: TGTGCCAGCAGCAAATCAGGGGGGTACTACGAGCAGTACTTC
cdr3_aa: CASSKSGGYYEQYF

clone_size: NA
d_call: NA
j_call: TRBJ1-3
v_call: TRBV7-9
cdr3_nt: TGTGCCAGCAGACAGGCCTCTGGAAACACCATATATTTT
cdr3_aa: CASRQASGNTIYF

clone_size: NA
d_call: TRBD2
j_call: TRBJ2-1
v_call: TRBV19
cdr3_nt: TGTGCCAGTAGTAAGAAAGGGTTAGCGGGGTCCTACAATGAGCAGTTCTTC
cdr3_aa: CASSKKGLAGSYNEQFF

clone_size: NA
d_call: NA
j_call: TRBJ1-6
v_call: TRBV7-2
cdr3_nt: TGTGCCAGCAGCTTAGTCGAGGGTTCACCCCTCCACTTT
cdr3_aa: CASSLVEGSPLHF

clone_size: NA
d_call: TRBD2
j_call: TRBJ2-1
v_call: TRBV10-3
cdr3_nt: TGTGCCATCAGTTGGACTAGCGGACAATACAATGAGCAGTTCTTC
cdr3_aa: CAISWTSGQYNEQFF

clone_size: few
d_call: TRBD1
j_call: TRBJ1-2
v_call: TRBV5-4
cdr3_nt: TGTGCCAGCCATGACAGGGTCTATGGCTACACCTTC
cdr3_aa: CASHDRVYGYTF

clone_size: NA
d_call: NA
j_call: TRBJ1-5
v_call: TRBV6-2/TRBV6-3
cdr3_nt: TGTGCCAGCAGTTACCAGACAGGCCCCAATCAGCCCCAGCATTTT
cdr3_aa: CASSYQTGPNQPQHF

clone_size: NA
d_call: NA
j_call: TRBJ1-1
v_call: TRBV18
cdr3_nt: TGTGCCAGCTCACACGCGGGACGGACGAACACTGAAGCTTTCTTT
cdr3_aa: CASSHAGRTNTEAFF

clone_size: NA
d_call: TRBD1
j_call: TRBJ2-7
v_call: TRBV12-3/TRBV12-4
cdr3_nt: TGTGCCAGCAGCCGGGACAGAGCCTACGAGCAGTACTTC
cdr3_aa: CASSRDRAYEQYF

clone_size: few
d_call: TRBD2
j_call: TRBJ2-1
v_call: TRBV4-2
cdr3_nt: TGTGCCAGCAGCCAAGTCCTTCCGGGACTAGCGGGAAACAATGAGCAGTTCTTC
cdr3_aa: CASSQVLPGLAGNNEQFF

clone_size: NA
d_call: TRBD1
j_call: TRBJ2-7
v_call: TRBV30
cdr3_nt: TGTGCCTGGAACGCAGACAGGGGCGCCTACGAGCAGTACTTC
cdr3_aa: CAWNADRGAYEQYF

clone_size: many
d_call: TRBD1
j_call: TRBJ2-1
v_call: TRBV4-3
cdr3_nt: TGCGCCAGCAGCCAAAATACCGGGACAGGGGGTGGACGTGAGCAGTTCTTC
cdr3_aa: CASSQNTGTGGGREQFF

clone_size: NA
d_call: TRBD1
j_call: TRBJ2-5
v_call: TRBV7-9
cdr3_nt: TGTGCCAGCAGCTTATGGGGCGGGACAGGGGCCCGAGAGACCCAGTACTTC
cdr3_aa: CASSLWGGTGARETQYF

clone_size: NA
d_call: NA
j_call: TRBJ1-6
v_call: TRBV6-5
cdr3_nt: TGTGCCAGCAAAGACCCGACAGGCTATAATTCACCCCTCCACTTT
cdr3_aa: CASKDPTGYNSPLHF

clone_size: once
d_call: NA
j_call: TRBJ2-7
v_call: TRBV5-5
cdr3_nt: TGTGCCAGCAGCTTGGCCAATCCGAGGGTGTCCGAGCAGTACTTC
cdr3_aa: CASSLANPRVSEQYF

clone_size: NA
d_call: TRBD2
j_call: TRBJ2-2
v_call: TRBV18
cdr3_nt: TGTGCCAGCTCACCCGGACTAGCGGTATCGAACACCGGGGAGCTGTTTTTT
cdr3_aa: CASSPGLAVSNTGELFF

clone_size: NA
d_call: NA
j_call: TRBJ1-4
v_call: TRBV19
cdr3_nt: TGTGCCAGTAGTCCCTGGACGGACTATAATGAAAAACTGTTTTTT
cdr3_aa: CASSPWTDYNEKLFF

clone_size: once
d_call: NA
j_call: TRBJ2-5
v_call: TRBV30
cdr3_nt: TGTGCCTGGAGTCTAGGGGCCGGTCAAGAGACCCAGTACTTC
cdr3_aa: CAWSLGAGQETQYF

clone_size: NA
d_call: TRBD1
j_call: TRBJ2-7
v_call: TRBV7-3
cdr3_nt: TGTGCCAGCAGCTTTACAGGGGGCGAGCAGTACTTC
cdr3_aa: CASSFTGGEQYF

clone_size: NA
d_call: TRBD1
j_call: TRBJ2-2
v_call: TRBV9
cdr3_nt: TGTGCCAGCAGCCTGGGACAGGCCACCGGGGAGCTGTTTTTT
cdr3_aa: CASSLGQATGELFF

clone_size: NA
d_call: TRBD2
j_call: TRBJ2-5
v_call: TRBV10-1
cdr3_nt: TGCGCCAGCAGTGATCCAGCGGGGGCCGAAGAGACCCAGTACTTC
cdr3_aa: CASSDPAGAEETQYF

clone_size: NA
d_call: TRBD1
j_call: TRBJ1-5
v_call: TRBV7-9
cdr3_nt: TGTGCCAGCAGCCCAGGGGGTGGACAGGGATTTGGGGAGCCCCAGCATTTT
cdr3_aa: CASSPGGGQGFGEPQHF

clone_size: NA
d_call: TRBD1
j_call: TRBJ2-2
v_call: TRBV24-1
cdr3_nt: TGTGCCACCAGTGGCCTGACAGGGGACAACACCGGGGAGCTGTTTTTT
cdr3_aa: CATSGLTGDNTGELFF

clone_size: NA
d_call: TRBD1
j_call: TRBJ1-4
v_call: TRBV6-5
cdr3_nt: TGTGCCAGCAGAAGGGACAGGGCGAATGAAAAACTGTTTTTT
cdr3_aa: CASRRDRANEKLFF

clone_size: NA
d_call: TRBD2
j_call: TRBJ2-7
v_call: TRBV6-6
cdr3_nt: TGTGCCAGCACCCCGGGGGGTTACTCCTACGAGCAGTACTTC
cdr3_aa: CASTPGGYSYEQYF

clone_size: NA
d_call: NA
j_call: TRBJ2-5
v_call: TRBV7-2
cdr3_nt: TGTGCCAGCAGCTTAGCGGCAGGGGAGAAGACCCAGTACTTC
cdr3_aa: CASSLAAGEKTQYF

clone_size: NA
d_call: NA
j_call: TRBJ1-1
v_call: TRBV12-5
cdr3_nt: TGTGCTAGTGGCATAGCCTCGGGAGTGAATACCGCGGTCTTT
cdr3_aa: CASGIASGVNTAVF

clone_size: once
d_call: TRBD1
j_call: TRBJ1-2
v_call: TRBV19
cdr3_nt: TGTGCCAGTATAGTGACAGGGGCAAACTATGGCTACACCTTC
cdr3_aa: CASIVTGANYGYTF

clone_size: NA
d_call: TRBD2
j_call: TRBJ2-1
v_call: TRBV7-2
cdr3_nt: TGTGCCAGCAGCTTAATGGTAGCGGGGGGGCACGAGCAGTTCTTC
cdr3_aa: CASSLMVAGGHEQFF

clone_size: NA
d_call: TRBD1
j_call: TRBJ1-2
v_call: TRBV27
cdr3_nt: TGTGCCAGCAGTCCCGGGACAGGTCCTATGGGCTACACCTTC
cdr3_aa: CASSPGTGPMGYTF

clone_size: NA
d_call: TRBD1
j_call: TRBJ1-2
v_call: TRBV6-1
cdr3_nt: TGTGCCAGCAGTGAAGCGGGACAGGGCGGCTATGGCTACACCTTC
cdr3_aa: CASSEAGQGGYGYTF

clone_size: NA
d_call: TRBD2
j_call: TRBJ2-5
v_call: TRBV28
cdr3_nt: TGTGCCAGCAACGCCCTCGGGGGGCAAGAGACCCAGTACTTC
cdr3_aa: CASNALGGQETQYF

clone_size: once
d_call: NA
j_call: TRBJ1-6
v_call: TRBV28
cdr3_nt: TGTGCCAGCCAAGGACAGATGAATTCACCCCTCCACTTT
cdr3_aa: CASQGQMNSPLHF

clone_size: NA
d_call: TRBD1
j_call: TRBJ1-1
v_call: TRBV10-3
cdr3_nt: TGTGCCATCAGCGGACAGGGGCTTATGAACACTGAAGCTTTCTTT
cdr3_aa: CAISGQGLMNTEAFF

clone_size: NA
d_call: NA
j_call: TRBJ2-7
v_call: TRBV7-9
cdr3_nt: TGTGCCAGCAGCGTAGACAGCTCCTACGAGCAGTACTTC
cdr3_aa: CASSVDSSYEQYF

clone_size: NA
d_call: TRBD2
j_call: TRBJ2-7
v_call: TRBV11-2
cdr3_nt: TGTGCCAGCAGTCAAGGAGCGGGGGGGCTGTCGGGTGGCGAGCAGTACTTC
cdr3_aa: CASSQGAGGLSGGEQYF

clone_size: NA
d_call: NA
j_call: TRBJ2-5
v_call: TRBV6-5
cdr3_nt: TGTGCCAGCAGTTACTCAGGGAGCCAAGAGACCCAGTACTTC
cdr3_aa: CASSYSGSQETQYF

clone_size: NA
d_call: NA
j_call: TRBJ2-7
v_call: TRBV2
cdr3_nt: TGTGCCAGCAGTGAAGGGACAGCAGGATACGAGCAGTACTTC
cdr3_aa: CASSEGTAGYEQYF

clone_size: few
d_call: TRBD1
j_call: TRBJ1-2
v_call: TRBV7-9
cdr3_nt: TGTGCCAGCAGCCGGGACAGGAACTATGGCTACACCTTC
cdr3_aa: CASSRDRNYGYTF

clone_size: once
d_call: NA
j_call: TRBJ1-1
v_call: TRBV14
cdr3_nt: TGTGCCAGCAGCCACCTTGGGAGAGGGACTGAAGCTTTCTTT
cdr3_aa: CASSHLGRGTEAFF

clone_size: NA
d_call: NA
j_call: TRBJ1-4
v_call: TRBV7-2
cdr3_nt: TGTGCCAGCAGCTTAGACAGTAATGAAAAACTGTTTTTT
cdr3_aa: CASSLDSNEKLFF

clone_size: NA
d_call: TRBD2
j_call: TRBJ2-1
v_call: TRBV7-3
cdr3_nt: TGTGCCAGCAGCTTAACCGGGACTAGCTACAATGAGCAGTTCTTC
cdr3_aa: CASSLTGTSYNEQFF

clone_size: NA
d_call: NA
j_call: TRBJ1-4
v_call: TRBV15
cdr3_nt: TGTGCCACCAGCAGAGATGGCAAATCAGAAAAACTGTTTTTT
cdr3_aa: CATSRDGKSEKLFF

clone_size: NA
d_call: NA
j_call: TRBJ2-5
v_call: TRBV20-1
cdr3_nt: TGCAGTGCTAGTGAAGGTGACAGACAAGAGACCCAGTACTTC
cdr3_aa: CSASEGDRQETQYF

clone_size: NA
d_call: NA
j_call: TRBJ1-4
v_call: TRBV6-5
cdr3_nt: TGTGCCAGCAGTTACGGAGTGAGCAGGGGTAATGAGAAACTGTTTTTT
cdr3_aa: CASSYGVSRGNEKLFF

clone_size: NA
d_call: TRBD2
j_call: TRBJ2-7
v_call: TRBV3-1/TRBV3-2
cdr3_nt: TGTGCCAGCAGCCAAGGGACTAGCGCCTACGAGCAGTACTTC
cdr3_aa: CASSQGTSAYEQYF

clone_size: NA
d_call: TRBD1
j_call: TRBJ2-5
v_call: TRBV7-2
cdr3_nt: TGTGCCAGCAGCTTAGCGCCGACAGGGGGACAAGAGACCCAGTACTTC
cdr3_aa: CASSLAPTGGQETQYF

clone_size: NA
d_call: TRBD2
j_call: TRBJ2-7
v_call: TRBV11-2
cdr3_nt: TGTGCCGGGGCCCGGGGCGGGGGTATTTACGAACAGTACTTC
cdr3_aa: CAGARGGGIYEQYF

clone_size: NA
d_call: NA
j_call: TRBJ1-1
v_call: TRBV4-1
cdr3_nt: TGCGCCAGCAGCCAATTAAGGGGGTTGGCCACTGAAGCTTTCTTT
cdr3_aa: CASSQLRGLATEAFF

clone_size: NA
d_call: NA
j_call: TRBJ2-1
v_call: TRBV7-9
cdr3_nt: TGTGCCAGCAGTCAACTTACAATTAGCACCTACAATGAGCAGTTCTTC
cdr3_aa: CASSQLTISTYNEQFF

clone_size: NA
d_call: NA
j_call: TRBJ2-7
v_call: TRBV12-3/TRBV12-4
cdr3_nt: TGTGCCAGCAGTCCCGGGTTCGACGAGCAGTACTTC
cdr3_aa: CASSPGFDEQYF

clone_size: few
d_call: TRBD1
j_call: TRBJ1-2
v_call: TRBV7-2
cdr3_nt: TGTGCCAGCAGCTTAGTGACAGGGGGCCATGATGGCTACACCTTC
cdr3_aa: CASSLVTGGHDGYTF

clone_size: NA
d_call: TRBD2
j_call: TRBJ2-7
v_call: TRBV28
cdr3_nt: TGTGCCAGCAGTACCCTGGGGGGGAGTAACGAGCAGTACTTC
cdr3_aa: CASSTLGGSNEQYF